Described below is a single TCR beta chain sequence and its context. The germline V gene encodes CDR1 LGHDT and CDR2 YNNKEL (reference sequence). This CDR3 is 19 amino acids long. The ends lost 7 bases at V and 4 bases at J; junction bases unmatched: 21. Only in-frame clones appear in the TCRdb table, and some are missing; sequencing was by immunoSEQ multiplex PCR. The data show about 380,000 clones, 88% seen once. The sample comes from a study of blood T cell repertoires in COVID-19. Specimen: PBMCs or T cells enriched from blood (not recorded which). The receptor comes from a woman aged 18-30 years who had recovered from COVID-19. The chain uses TRBV3-1 (or the pseudogene TRBV3-2) and TRBJ2-1; 8 nucleotides line up with TRBD2. The CDR3 DNA follows: TGTGCCAGCATCCACGCTACGGGGGGGAGGATGGGACCATACAATGAGCAGTTCTTC. Encoded protein: CASIHATGGRMGPYNEQFF.